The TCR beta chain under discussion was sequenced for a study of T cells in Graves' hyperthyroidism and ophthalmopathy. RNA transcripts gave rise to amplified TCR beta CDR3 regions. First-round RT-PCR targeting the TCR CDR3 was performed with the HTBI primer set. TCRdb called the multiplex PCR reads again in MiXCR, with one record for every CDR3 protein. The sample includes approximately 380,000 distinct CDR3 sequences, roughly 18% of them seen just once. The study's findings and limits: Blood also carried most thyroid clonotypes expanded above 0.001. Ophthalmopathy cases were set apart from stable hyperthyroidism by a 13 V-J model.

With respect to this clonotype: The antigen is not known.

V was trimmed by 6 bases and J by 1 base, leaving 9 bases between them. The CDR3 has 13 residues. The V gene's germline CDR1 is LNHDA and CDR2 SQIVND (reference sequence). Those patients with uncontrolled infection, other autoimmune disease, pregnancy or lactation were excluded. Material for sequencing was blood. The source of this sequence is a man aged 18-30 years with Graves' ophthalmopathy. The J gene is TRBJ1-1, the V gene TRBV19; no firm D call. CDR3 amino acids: CASSMGSNTEAFF. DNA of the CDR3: TGTGCCAGTAGCATGGGTTCGAACACTGAAGCTTTCTTT.